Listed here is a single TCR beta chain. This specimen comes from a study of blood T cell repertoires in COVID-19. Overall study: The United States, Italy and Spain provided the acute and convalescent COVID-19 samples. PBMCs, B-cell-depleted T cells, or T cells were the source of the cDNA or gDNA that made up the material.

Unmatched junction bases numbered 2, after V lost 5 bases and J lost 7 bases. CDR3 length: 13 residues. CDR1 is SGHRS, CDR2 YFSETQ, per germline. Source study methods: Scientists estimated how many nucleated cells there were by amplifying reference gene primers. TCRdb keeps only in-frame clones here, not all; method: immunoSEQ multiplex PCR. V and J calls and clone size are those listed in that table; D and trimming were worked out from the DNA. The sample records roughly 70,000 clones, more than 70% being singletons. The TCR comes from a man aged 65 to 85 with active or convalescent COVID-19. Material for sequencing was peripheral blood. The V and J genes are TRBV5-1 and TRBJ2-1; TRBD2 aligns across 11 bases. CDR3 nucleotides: TGCGCCAGCAGACTAGCGGGAGTGAATGAGCAGTTCTTC. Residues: CASRLAGVNEQFF. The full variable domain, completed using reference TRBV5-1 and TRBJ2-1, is KAGVTQTPRYLIKTRGQQVTLSCSPISGHRSVSWYQQTPGQGLQFLFEYFSETQRNKGNFPGRFSGRQFSNSRSEMNVSTLELGDSALYLCASRLAGVNEQFFGPGTRLTVL.